This T cell receptor beta chain appears in the sequencing data of a study of CD8 T cells in ankylosing spondylitis. TCRdb re-analysed the 5' RACE reads in MiXCR, keeping a single row per CDR3 protein. The table records around 770,000 distinct CDR3 sequences, around 17% of them present only once. Notes on the study in general: A TCR beta motif of eight highly homologous variants appeared characteristic of ankylosing spondylitis blood.

This clonotype came up many times. The antigen is unknown. The origin of this receptor is a male donor with ankylosing spondylitis. Sequencing input: blood, either unsorted or a sorted T cell fraction (not recorded which).

CDR3 DNA sequence: TGCGCCAGCAGCCCAGGACCCGAGACCCAGTACTTC. Amino acids: CASSPGPETQYF. The V call is TRBV4-3, the J call TRBJ2-5; D is undetermined. The CDR3 covers 12 residues. V was clipped by 4 bases and J by 5 bases, with 8 bases between them. Germline CDR1 and CDR2: LGHNA and YSLEER.